The 27 T cell receptor beta chains below come from one sample, sequenced in a study of cytomegalovirus exposure and HLA in healthy donors. A multiplex PCR was run with 60 Vbeta primers and 13 Jbeta primers. Repertoires were generated with immunoSEQ multiplex PCR, while TCRdb's copy carries only in-frame clones and drops some. The table has under 200,000 clones, roughly 80% seen once. The sequenced sample was PBMCs. These receptors originate from a human donor in good health.

As DNA, the CDR3 is TGTGCCAGCTCACTAGCGGGGGGGGTGGTAGATACGCAGTATTTT. This gives the protein CASSLAGGVVDTQYF. V usage is TRBV7-9 and J usage is TRBJ2-3; 13 nucleotides line up with TRBD2. CDR1 and CDR2 from the germline V gene are SEHNR and FQNEAQ (reference sequence). Trimming cost V 8 bases and J 5 bases; bases outside gene matches: 7. The CDR3 loop spans 15 amino acids.

The CDR3 coding sequence is TGTGCCAGCAGCTTAATCGGGGGGGGAACAGATACGCAGTATTTT. Translated, it gives CASSLIGGGTDTQYF. This rearrangement joins TRBV11-3 to TRBJ2-3; TRBD2 aligns across 8 bases. Germline assignment: CDR1 SGHNT and CDR2 YENEEA. The CDR3 extends over 15 amino acids. J gave up 3 bases and V 2 bases, and 4 bases lay outside the gene matches.

DNA for the CDR3: TGTGCCAGTAGTATAGATCAGTGGGGGGGAAATCAGCCCCAGCATTTT. This gives the protein CASSIDQWGGNQPQHF. The V call is TRBV19, the J call TRBJ1-5; tentative D call: TRBD1 (5 bases). CDR3 size: 16 residues. V was clipped by 0 bases and J by 4 bases, with 13 bases between them. Germline loops: CDR1 LNHDA, CDR2 SQIVND (reference sequence).

The rearrangement joins TRBV23-1 to TRBJ1-6; 7 bases map to TRBD1. TRBV23-1 is known as an ORF, though its function is uncertain. This CDR3 is built from 16 residues. Unmatched junction bases numbered 13, after V lost 4 bases and J lost 10 bases. CDR3 amino acids: CASSRVLRGLRSPLHF. The DNA for the CDR3 is TGCGCCAGCAGTCGCGTACTTAGGGGGCTAAGATCACCCCTCCACTTT.

The chain links TRBV9 to TRBJ2-1; 11 bases line up with TRBD2. The CDR3 runs to 15 residues. After removal of 2 bases from V and 8 bases from J, the junction contained 6 bases not matched to a gene. Germline values: CDR1 SGDLS, CDR2 YYNGEE. The CDR3 is CASSVSGGAPHEQFF. The DNA for the CDR3 is TGTGCCAGCAGCGTTAGCGGGGGGGCACCCCATGAGCAGTTCTTC.

The V gene is TRBV29-1, the J gene TRBJ1-1, with unresolved D. V was trimmed by 5 bases and J by 0 bases, leaving 4 bases between them. CDR1 is SQVTM, CDR2 ANQGSEA, per germline. This CDR3 is 11 amino acids long. The CDR3 reads CSVIMNTEAFF. In nucleotides, the CDR3 is TGCAGCGTTATCATGAACACTGAAGCTTTCTTT.

The genes are TRBV5-1 and TRBJ1-6; D might be TRBD1 (5 bases). Trimming pared 0 bases from V and 4 bases from J, leaving 11 bases between. The CDR3 is made up of 16 amino acids. Germline V lookup: CDR1 SGHRS, CDR2 YFSETQ. The CDR3 here is CASSLAGSRYNSPLHF. CDR3 DNA: TGCGCCAGCAGCTTGGCAGGGTCCCGATATAATTCACCCCTCCACTTT.

CDR3: CASRRQGIKNEQFF. The CDR3 DNA follows: TGTGCCAGCAGGCGACAGGGGATAAAAAATGAGCAGTTCTTC. The chain couples TRBV6-1 to TRBJ2-1; TRBD1 matches 8 bases. Germline CDR1 reads MNHNS; CDR2 reads SASEGT. V was clipped by 6 bases and J by 7 bases; unmatched bases: 8. The CDR3 consists of 14 residues.

This clone occurred a few times. The gene calls are TRBV19 and TRBJ2-7; possible D gene TRBD1, 6 bases. Germline assignment: CDR1 LNHDA and CDR2 SQIVND (reference sequence). V was trimmed by 7 bases and J by 0 bases, leaving 10 bases between them. The CDR3 covers 13 residues. The CDR3 nucleotides are TGTGCCAGTATTGGACAGAACTCCTACGAGCAGTACTTC. The encoded protein is CASIGQNSYEQYF.

The chain couples TRBV2 to TRBJ2-3, with D tentatively TRBD1 (6 bases). This CDR3 region has 17 residues. With 3 bases removed from V and 0 bases from J, the gap between germline ends came to 16 bases. CDR1 SNHLY and CDR2 FYNNEI come from the germline V gene. CDR3 DNA sequence: TGTGCCAGCAGTGATTCGACCCCAGGACAGAGCACAGATACGCAGTATTTT. This gives the protein CASSDSTPGQSTDTQYF.

This clone was counted a few times. The rearrangement joins TRBV14 to TRBJ2-7; TRBD2 aligns across 13 bases. V was clipped by 4 bases and J by 5 bases; unmatched bases: 2. Germline loops: CDR1 SGHDN, CDR2 FVKESK. This CDR3 region has 14 residues. CDR3 amino acids: CASSLTSGGDEQYF. For the CDR3, the DNA is TGTGCCAGCAGCCTTACTAGCGGGGGGGACGAGCAGTACTTC.

The V and J genes are TRBV2 and TRBJ1-4; TRBD1 might be the D (6 bases). The V gene's germline CDR1 is SNHLY and CDR2 FYNNEI. V was clipped by 2 bases and J by 6 bases, with 13 bases between them. This CDR3 is built from 15 residues. The CDR3 spells CASSEQGLSDEKLFF. In DNA, the CDR3 is TGTGCCAGCAGTGAACAGGGGTTAAGTGATGAAAAACTGTTTTTT.

This chain links TRBV5-8 with TRBJ1-1, with a weak D call TRBD1 (5 bases). Germline lookup yields CDR1 SGHTS and CDR2 YDEGEE. V dropped 4 bases and J dropped 3 bases, with 13 bases sitting between them. This CDR3 spans 14 amino acids. The CDR3 region has the DNA TGTGCCAGCAGCCGTACCACCAGGGACACTGAAGCTTTCTTT. It codes for CASSRTTRDTEAFF.

This clone was seen a handful of times. The J gene is TRBJ1-1, the V gene TRBV7-2, with 7 positions matching TRBD1. This CDR3 contains 14 residues. Trimming at V came to 5 bases and at J to 5 bases, leaving 8 bases not matched to a gene. CDR1 SGHTA and CDR2 FQGNSA come from the germline V gene. The CDR3 nucleotides read TGTGCCAGCAGCGCCGGGACAGTCCAGACTGAAGCTTTCTTT. Translating gives CASSAGTVQTEAFF.

This chain joins TRBV7-2 and TRBJ1-2; D unresolved. CDR1 and CDR2 (germline): SGHTA, FQGNSA. The germline V and J ends were trimmed by 1 base and 2 bases, with 11 bases remaining between them. The CDR3 extends over 15 amino acids. In nucleotides, the CDR3 is TGTGCCAGCAGCTTAGGAGGAGGGATAAACTATGGCTACACCTTC. It is translated as CASSLGGGINYGYTF.

The chain links TRBV13 to TRBJ2-3; D not resolved. CDR1 is PRHDT and CDR2 is FYEKMQ in the germline V gene (reference sequence). The V end lost 5 bases, the J end lost 0 bases, and 12 bases lay between the germline ends. The CDR3 extends over 15 amino acids. Here the CDR3 reads CASSRLLRSTDTQYF. CDR3 coding DNA: TGTGCCAGCAGCCGCCTTCTACGAAGCACAGATACGCAGTATTTT.

This chain joins TRBV5-4 and TRBJ2-5, with 7 nucleotides matching TRBD2. TRBJ2-7 matches the DNA end more closely, so the J call is doubtful. There are 15 residues in the CDR3. Germline V lookup: CDR1 SGHNT, CDR2 YYREEE (reference sequence). CDR3 DNA sequence: TGTGCCAGCAGCTTGACCGGGAGGACCGACTACGAGCAGTACTTC. It encodes CASSLTGRTDYEQYF.

J is TRBJ1-1 and V is TRBV4-1; D not certain. This CDR3 is built from 11 residues. In germline, CDR1 is MGHRA, CDR2 YSYEKL. V was cut by 1 base and J by 5 bases, with 2 bases left in between. This CDR3 reads CASSQATEAFF. The CDR3 nucleotides read TGCGCCAGCAGCCAAGCAACTGAAGCTTTCTTT.

A single count supports this clone. This chain joins TRBV7-2 and TRBJ1-2, with D perhaps TRBD1 (6 bases). The V gene's germline CDR1 is SGHTA and CDR2 FQGNSA. The CDR3 has 13 residues. The ends were cut back, 3 bases at V and 8 bases at J, with 13 bases in the middle. CDR3 DNA sequence: TGTGCCAGCAGCTTGGGTCAGGGGAAGGGCTACACCTTC. Protein sequence: CASSLGQGKGYTF. The complete variable domain, with remaining parts taken from reference TRBV7-2 and TRBJ1-2, reads GAGVSQSPSNKVTEKGKDVELRCDPISGHTALYWYRQSLGQGLEFLIYFQGNSAPDKSGLPSDRFSAERTGGSVSTLTIQRTQQEDSAVYLCASSLGQGKGYTFGSGTRLTVV.

The chain recombines TRBV19 with TRBJ1-6, with D uncertain. The CDR3 has 14 amino acids. Per the germline V gene, CDR1 is LNHDA and CDR2 is SQIVND (reference sequence). V was shortened by 7 bases and J by 5 bases, with 12 bases between the two germline ends. The CDR3 coding sequence is TGTGCCAGTACTCCGACACTGAATAATTCACCCCTCCACTTT. Residues: CASTPTLNNSPLHF.

The chain has TRBV7-9 and TRBJ1-6; D not resolved. V lost 5 bases and J lost 7, with 12 bases in between. Germline V gene sequence: CDR1 SEHNR, CDR2 FQNEAQ (reference sequence). CDR3 size: 14 residues. The chain's CDR3 is CASSPKTGNSPLHF. In nucleotides, the CDR3 is TGTGCCAGCAGCCCTAAGACGGGGAATTCACCCCTCCACTTT.

V and J are TRBV27 and TRBJ2-1; 7 bases line up with TRBD2. The CDR3 runs 14 residues. Losses at the gene ends were 3 bases for V and 7 bases for J; bases not matched to a gene: 6. Germline V gene sequence: CDR1 MNHEY, CDR2 SMNVEV (reference sequence). For the CDR3, the DNA is TGTGCCAGCAGTTTCGGGCTAGCGGCTAATGAGCAGTTCTTC. Translation gives CASSFGLAANEQFF.

In nucleotides, the CDR3 is TGCGCCAGCAGTGAGGCTGGCCGTATCTACGAGCAGTACTTC. Its protein product is CASSEAGRIYEQYF. The chain has TRBV10-2 and TRBJ2-7; D is unresolved. V was pared by 2 bases and J by 3 bases, with 11 bases between. CDR1 and CDR2 from the germline V gene are WSHSY and SAAADI. This CDR3 is built from 14 residues.

This clone has more than one count but fewer than ten. The V call is TRBV9, the J call TRBJ1-2; no clear D. This CDR3 has 13 residues. Trimming shortened V by 4 bases and J by 1 base, and 8 bases separated the two germline ends. CDR1 is SGDLS and CDR2 is YYNGEE in the germline V gene. The CDR3 nucleotides are TGTGCCAGCAGCCCCCCCAATAACTATGGCTACACCTTC. It yields the protein CASSPPNNYGYTF.

This chain connects TRBV7-2 to TRBJ2-4, with a weak D call TRBD1 (6 bases). Per germline, CDR1 SGHTA and CDR2 FQGNSA. V was trimmed by 2 bases and J by 9 bases, leaving 14 bases between them. This CDR3 has 14 residues. The CDR3 protein is CASSLFPGASIQYF. The CDR3 nucleotides are TGTGCCAGCAGCTTATTTCCAGGGGCTAGCATTCAGTACTTC.

This clone was observed a handful of times. As DNA, the CDR3 is TGTGCCAGCAGCTTCGGCAGGGGTGACACTGAAGCTTTCTTT. It encodes CASSFGRGDTEAFF. The V call is TRBV5-5, the J call TRBJ1-1; D perhaps matches TRBD1 (6 bases). This CDR3 is built from 14 residues. CDR1 SGHKS and CDR2 YYEKEE come from the germline V gene (reference sequence). The V end was cut by 2 bases, the J end by 3 bases, with 11 bases between.

The V gene is TRBV7-8, the J gene TRBJ2-5; the D gene is possibly TRBD2 (5 bases). Germline CDR1 SGHVS, CDR2 FQNEAQ. Trimming left V 5 bases short and J 5 bases short, with 15 bases between. The CDR3 spans 14 residues. The CDR3 is CASSLRTFRETQYF. The CDR3 DNA reads TGTGCCAGCAGCCTTCGGACTTTCCGGGAGACCCAGTACTTC.